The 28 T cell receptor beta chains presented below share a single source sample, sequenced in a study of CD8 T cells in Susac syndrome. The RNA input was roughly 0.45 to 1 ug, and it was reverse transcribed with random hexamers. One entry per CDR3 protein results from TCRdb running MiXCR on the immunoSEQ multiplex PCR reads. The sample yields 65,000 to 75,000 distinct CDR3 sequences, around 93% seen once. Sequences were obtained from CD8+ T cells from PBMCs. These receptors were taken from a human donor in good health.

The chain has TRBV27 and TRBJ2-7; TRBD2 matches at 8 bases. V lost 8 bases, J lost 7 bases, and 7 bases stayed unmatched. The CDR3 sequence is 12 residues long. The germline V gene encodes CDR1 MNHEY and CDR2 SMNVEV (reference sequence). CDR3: CASREGPGEQYF. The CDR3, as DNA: TGTGCCAGCCGGGAGGGTCCGGGAGAGCAGTACTTC.

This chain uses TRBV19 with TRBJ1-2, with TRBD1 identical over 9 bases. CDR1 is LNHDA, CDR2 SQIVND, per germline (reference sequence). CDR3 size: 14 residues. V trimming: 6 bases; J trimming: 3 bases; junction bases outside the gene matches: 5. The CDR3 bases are TGTGCCAGTAGCCAATGGACAGGGGACTATGGCTACACCTTC. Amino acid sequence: CASSQWTGDYGYTF.

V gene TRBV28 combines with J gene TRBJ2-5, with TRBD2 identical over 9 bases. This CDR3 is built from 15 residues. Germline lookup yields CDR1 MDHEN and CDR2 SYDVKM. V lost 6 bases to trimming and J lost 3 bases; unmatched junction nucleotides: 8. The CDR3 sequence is CASSKGLAWEETQYF. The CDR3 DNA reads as TGTGCCAGCAGCAAAGGACTAGCGTGGGAAGAGACCCAGTACTTC.

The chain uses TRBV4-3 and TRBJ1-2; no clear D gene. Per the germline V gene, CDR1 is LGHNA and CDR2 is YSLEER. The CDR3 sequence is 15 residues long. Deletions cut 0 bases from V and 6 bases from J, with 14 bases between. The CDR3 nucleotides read TGCGCCAGCAGCCAAGAGTTCCCGGGGATGAATGGCTACACCTTC. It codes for CASSQEFPGMNGYTF.

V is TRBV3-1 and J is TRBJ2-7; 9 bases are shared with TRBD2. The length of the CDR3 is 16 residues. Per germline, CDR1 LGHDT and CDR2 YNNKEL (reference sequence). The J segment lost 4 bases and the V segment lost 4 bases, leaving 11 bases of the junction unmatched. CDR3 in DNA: TGTGCCAGCAGCCCCCTAGGGCTAGCGGGGAATTACGAGCAGTACGTC. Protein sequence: CASSPLGLAGNYEQYV.

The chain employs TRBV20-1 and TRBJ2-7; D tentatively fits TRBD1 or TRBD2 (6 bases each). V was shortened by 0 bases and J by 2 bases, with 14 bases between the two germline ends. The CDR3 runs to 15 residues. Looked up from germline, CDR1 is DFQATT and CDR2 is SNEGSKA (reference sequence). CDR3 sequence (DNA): TGCAGTGCTAGAGAAAGCCGGGGGCCTGCCTACGAGCAGTACTTC. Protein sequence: CSARESRGPAYEQYF.

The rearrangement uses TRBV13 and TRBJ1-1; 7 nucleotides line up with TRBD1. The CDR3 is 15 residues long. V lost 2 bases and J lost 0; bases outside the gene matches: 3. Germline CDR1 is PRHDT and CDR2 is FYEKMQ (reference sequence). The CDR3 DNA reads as TGTGCCAGCAGCTTAAGAGGGGGCATGAACACTGAAGCTTTCTTT. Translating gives CASSLRGGMNTEAFF.

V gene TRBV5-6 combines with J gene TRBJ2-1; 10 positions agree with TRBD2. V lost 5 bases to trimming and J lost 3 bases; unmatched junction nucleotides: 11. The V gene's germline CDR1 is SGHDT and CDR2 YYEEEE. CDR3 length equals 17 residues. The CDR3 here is CASRITITSGDYNEQFF. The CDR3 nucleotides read TGTGCCAGCAGAATTACCATCACTAGCGGGGACTACAATGAGCAGTTCTTC.

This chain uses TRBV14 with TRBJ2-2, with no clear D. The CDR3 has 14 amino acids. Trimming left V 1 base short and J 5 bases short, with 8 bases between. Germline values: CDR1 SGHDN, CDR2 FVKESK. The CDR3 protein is CASSQALGTGELFF. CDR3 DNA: TGTGCCAGCAGCCAAGCTTTGGGGACCGGGGAGCTGTTTTTT.

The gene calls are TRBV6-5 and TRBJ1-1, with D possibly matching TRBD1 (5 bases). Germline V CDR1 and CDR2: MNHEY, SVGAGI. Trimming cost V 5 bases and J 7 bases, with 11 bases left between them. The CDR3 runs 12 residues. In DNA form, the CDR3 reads TGTGCCAGCAGTCCCCGGGGGGATGAAGCTTTCTTT. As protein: CASSPRGDEAFF.

The CDR3 nucleotides read TGTGCCAGCAGTTTAGTAGACAACTATGGCTACACCTTC. Translating it yields CASSLVDNYGYTF. This chain links TRBV28 with TRBJ1-2; D is unresolved. Trimming pared 2 bases from V and 2 bases from J, leaving 6 bases between. The V gene's germline CDR1 is MDHEN and CDR2 SYDVKM. The length of the CDR3 is 13 residues.

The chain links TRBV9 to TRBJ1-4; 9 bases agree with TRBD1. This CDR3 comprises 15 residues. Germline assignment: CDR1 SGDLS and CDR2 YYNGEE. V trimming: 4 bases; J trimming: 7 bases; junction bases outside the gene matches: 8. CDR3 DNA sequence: TGTGCCAGCAGCCCGCGGGACAGGGAGGCTGAAAAACTGTTTTTT. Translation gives CASSPRDREAEKLFF.

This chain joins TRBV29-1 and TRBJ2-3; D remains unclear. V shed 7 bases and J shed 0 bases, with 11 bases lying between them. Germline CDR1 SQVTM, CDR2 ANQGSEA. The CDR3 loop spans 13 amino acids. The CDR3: CSGLLPSTDTQYF. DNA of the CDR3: TGCAGCGGTCTTTTGCCTAGCACAGATACGCAGTATTTT.

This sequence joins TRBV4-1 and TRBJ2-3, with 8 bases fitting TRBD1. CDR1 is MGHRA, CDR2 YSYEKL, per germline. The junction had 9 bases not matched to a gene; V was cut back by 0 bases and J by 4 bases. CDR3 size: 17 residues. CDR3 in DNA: TGCGCCAGCAGCCAAGATATAGGACAGGGATACGCAGATACGCAGTATTTT. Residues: CASSQDIGQGYADTQYF.

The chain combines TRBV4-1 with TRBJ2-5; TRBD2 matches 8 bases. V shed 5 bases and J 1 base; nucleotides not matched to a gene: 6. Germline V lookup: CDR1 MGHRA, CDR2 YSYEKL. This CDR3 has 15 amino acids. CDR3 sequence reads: CASSGPGLGQETQYF. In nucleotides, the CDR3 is TGCGCCAGCAGCGGTCCGGGACTAGGCCAAGAGACCCAGTACTTC.

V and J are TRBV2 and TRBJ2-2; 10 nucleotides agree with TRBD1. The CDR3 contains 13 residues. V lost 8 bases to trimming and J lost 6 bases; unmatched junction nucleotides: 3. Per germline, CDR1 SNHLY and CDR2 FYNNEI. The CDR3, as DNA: TGTGCCAGCGGGACAGGGGTCCCCGGGGAGCTGTTTTTT. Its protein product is CASGTGVPGELFF.

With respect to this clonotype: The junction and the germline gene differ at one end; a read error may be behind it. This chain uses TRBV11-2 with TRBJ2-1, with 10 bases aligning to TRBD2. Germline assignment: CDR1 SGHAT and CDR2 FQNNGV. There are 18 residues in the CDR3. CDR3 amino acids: CASSLHLAGAGGYTEQFF. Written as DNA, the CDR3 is TGTGCCAGCAGCTTACATCTAGCGGGGGCCGGGGGTTACACTGAGCAGTTCTTC. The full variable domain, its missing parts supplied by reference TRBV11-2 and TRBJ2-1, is EAGVAQSPRYKIIEKRQSVAFWCNPISGHATLYWYQQILGQGPKLLIQFQNNGVVDDSQLPKDRFSAERLKGVDSTLKIQPAKLEDSAVYLCASSLHLAGAGGYTEQFFGPGTRLTVL.

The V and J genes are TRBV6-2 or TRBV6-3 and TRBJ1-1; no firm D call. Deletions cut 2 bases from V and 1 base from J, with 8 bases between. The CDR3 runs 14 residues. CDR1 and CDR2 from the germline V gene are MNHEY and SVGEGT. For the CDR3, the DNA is TGTGCCAGCAGTTACGCAGCTTCGAACACTGAAGCTTTCTTT. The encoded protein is CASSYAASNTEAFF.

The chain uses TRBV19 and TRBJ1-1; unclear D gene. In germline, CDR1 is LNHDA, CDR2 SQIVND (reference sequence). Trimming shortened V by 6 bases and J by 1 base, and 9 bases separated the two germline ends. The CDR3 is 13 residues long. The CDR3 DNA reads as TGTGCCAGTAGCCTGGACCCGAACACTGAAGCTTTCTTT. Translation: CASSLDPNTEAFF.

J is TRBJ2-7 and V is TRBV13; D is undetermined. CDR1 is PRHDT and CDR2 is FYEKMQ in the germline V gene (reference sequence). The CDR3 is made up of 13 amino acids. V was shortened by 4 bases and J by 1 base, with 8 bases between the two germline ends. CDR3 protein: CASSWGSSYEQYF. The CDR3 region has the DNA TGTGCCAGCAGCTGGGGTAGTTCCTACGAGCAGTACTTC. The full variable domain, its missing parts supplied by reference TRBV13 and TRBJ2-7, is AAGVIQSPRHLIKEKRETATLKCYPIPRHDTVYWYQQGPGQDPQFLISFYEKMQSDKGSIPDRFSAQQFSDYHSELNMSSLELGDSALYFCASSWGSSYEQYFGPGTRLTVT.

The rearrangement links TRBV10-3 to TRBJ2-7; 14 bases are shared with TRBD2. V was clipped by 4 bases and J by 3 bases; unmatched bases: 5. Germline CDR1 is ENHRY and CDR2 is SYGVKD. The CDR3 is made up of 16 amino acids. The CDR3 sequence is CAISVGLAGGNYEQYV. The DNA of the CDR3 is TGTGCCATCAGTGTTGGACTAGCGGGGGGAAACTACGAGCAGTACGTC.

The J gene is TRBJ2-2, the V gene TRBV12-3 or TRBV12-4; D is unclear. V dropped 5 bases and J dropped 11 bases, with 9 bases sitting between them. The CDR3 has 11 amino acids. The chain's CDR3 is CASSPRVELFF. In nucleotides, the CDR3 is TGTGCCAGCAGTCCCCGGGTCGAGCTGTTTTTT.

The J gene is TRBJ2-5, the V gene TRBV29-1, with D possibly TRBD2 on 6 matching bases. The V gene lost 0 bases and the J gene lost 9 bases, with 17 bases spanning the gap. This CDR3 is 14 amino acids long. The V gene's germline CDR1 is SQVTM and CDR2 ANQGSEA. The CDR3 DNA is TGCAGCGTTGAAGATCGGGGGATAAGAGATCCCCAGTACTTC. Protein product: CSVEDRGIRDPQYF. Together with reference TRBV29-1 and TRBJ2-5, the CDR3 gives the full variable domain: SAVISQKPSRDICQRGTSLTIQCQVDSQVTMMFWYRQQPGQSLTLIATANQGSEATYESGFVIDKFPISRPNLTFSTLTVSNMSPEDSSIYLCSVEDRGIRDPQYFGPGTRLLVL.

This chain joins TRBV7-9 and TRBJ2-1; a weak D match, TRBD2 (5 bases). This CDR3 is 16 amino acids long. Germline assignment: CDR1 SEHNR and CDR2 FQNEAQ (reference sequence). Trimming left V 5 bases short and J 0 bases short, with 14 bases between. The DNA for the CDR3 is TGTGCCAGCAGCCCGACGGGAACCAGCTCCTACAATGAGCAGTTCTTC. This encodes CASSPTGTSSYNEQFF.

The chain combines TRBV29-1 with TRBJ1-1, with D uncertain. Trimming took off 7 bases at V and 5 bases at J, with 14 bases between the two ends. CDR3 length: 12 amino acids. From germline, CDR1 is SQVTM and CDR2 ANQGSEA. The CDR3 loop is CSAERPRTEAFF. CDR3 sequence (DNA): TGCAGCGCCGAGAGGCCGAGGACTGAAGCTTTCTTT.

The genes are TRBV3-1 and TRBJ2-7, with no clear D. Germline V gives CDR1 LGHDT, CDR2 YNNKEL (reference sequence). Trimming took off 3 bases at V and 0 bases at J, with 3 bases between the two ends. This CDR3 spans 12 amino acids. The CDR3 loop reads CASSHYSYEQYF. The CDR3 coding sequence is TGTGCCAGCAGCCACTACTCCTACGAGCAGTACTTC.

CDR3 in DNA: TGTGCCAGCAGCTTAGCAGCAGGTGTCTCCTACGAGCAGTACTTC. Its translation is CASSLAAGVSYEQYF. The chain couples TRBV7-8 to TRBJ2-7; D call uncertain. This CDR3 is built from 15 residues. V shed 0 bases and J shed 0 bases, with 9 bases lying between them. Per germline, CDR1 SGHVS and CDR2 FQNEAQ.

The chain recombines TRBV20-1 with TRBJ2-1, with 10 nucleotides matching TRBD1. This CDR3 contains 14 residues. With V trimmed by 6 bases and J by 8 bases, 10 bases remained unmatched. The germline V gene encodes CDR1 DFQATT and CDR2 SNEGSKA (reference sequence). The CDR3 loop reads CSAPDRGNYYEQFF. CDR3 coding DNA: TGCAGTGCCCCGGACAGGGGGAATTATTATGAGCAGTTCTTC.